This TCR beta chain emerged from a study of T cells in Graves' hyperthyroidism and ophthalmopathy. Amplified TCR beta CDR3 regions came from RNA transcripts. HTBI primers were used for first-round RT-PCR of the TCR CDR3. Via MiXCR, TCRdb re-called the multiplex PCR reads, giving one row per CDR3 protein. The repertoire consists of around 400,000 distinct CDR3 sequences, with roughly an eighth occurring once and the leading ten covering 9.2%. This clonotype came up many times. CDR1 and CDR2 from the germline V gene are MNHNS and SASEGT. The V and J ends lost 4 bases and 6 bases respectively, with 12 bases between them. This CDR3 is built from 13 residues.

The specimen sequenced was blood. The clonotype originates from a woman between 18 and 29 years old with Graves' hyperthyroidism. The gene calls are TRBV6-1 and TRBJ1-2; D gene ambiguous. Here the CDR3 DNA reads TGTGCCAGCAGTGCCCGGACGAGGGATGGCTACACCTTC. Its translation is CASSARTRDGYTF.